This is a list of T cell receptor beta chains from one sample in a study of OX40 agonist ivuxolimab in advanced cancers. Method: immunoSEQ multiplex PCR; TCRdb's copy keeps in-frame clones and lacks some. The sample holds some 89,000 clones, around four fifths seen once. The sample in question was CD4+ or CD8+ T cells sorted from blood, obtained in a trial of the OX40 agonist ivuxolimab. Receptor source: an adult with an advanced solid tumor such as melanoma, head and neck, liver or kidney cancer. The CDR3 runs from the conserved cysteine through the conserved F or W. D genes are given only for firm matches. Size values are once, few and many counts, or a class for expanded clones, and some rows have none.

CDR3 DNA: TGCAGCGTCATCACGGCCGGGACAGGGGATCAGCCCCAGCATTTT; CDR3 protein: CSVITAGTGDQPQHF; D gene: TRBD1; clone size: once; J gene: TRBJ1-5; V gene: TRBV29-1
CDR3 DNA: TGCGCCAGCAGCCAAGATCAGGGGGTCAGTGAAAAACTGTTTTTT; CDR3 protein: CASSQDQGVSEKLFF; D gene: TRBD1; clone size: .; J gene: TRBJ1-4; V gene: TRBV4-3
CDR3 DNA: TGCGCCAGCAGCACCGGGACAGCTAATGAAAAACTGTTTTTT; CDR3 protein: CASSTGTANEKLFF; D gene: TRBD1; clone size: .; J gene: TRBJ1-4; V gene: TRBV5-1
CDR3 DNA: TGTGCCAGCAGCCTAAGCCACGGCCGGGAGCTGTTTTTT; CDR3 protein: CASSLSHGRELFF; D gene: .; clone size: .; J gene: TRBJ2-2; V gene: TRBV7-6
CDR3 DNA: TGTGCCAGCAGCCTGGATCTGAACACTGAAGCTTTCTTT; CDR3 protein: CASSLDLNTEAFF; D gene: .; clone size: once; J gene: TRBJ1-1; V gene: TRBV7-3
CDR3 DNA: TGTGCCAGCAGCCAAGGGCTAGCGGGCTACGAGCAGTACTTC; CDR3 protein: CASSQGLAGYEQYF; D gene: TRBD2; clone size: .; J gene: TRBJ2-7; V gene: TRBV6-5
CDR3 DNA: TGTGCCAGCAGTACCGGACAGGGGGCGAGTGAGCAGTTCTTC; CDR3 protein: CASSTGQGASEQFF; D gene: TRBD1; clone size: .; J gene: TRBJ2-1; V gene: TRBV6-5
CDR3 DNA: TGTGCCAGCAGTGTGGGGGGCCAAGAGACCCAGTACTTC; CDR3 protein: CASSVGGQETQYF; D gene: .; clone size: .; J gene: TRBJ2-5; V gene: TRBV28
CDR3 DNA: TGTGCCAGTAGTATTTCCGTGGGACCTTACAATGAGCAGTTCTTC; CDR3 protein: CASSISVGPYNEQFF; D gene: .; clone size: .; J gene: TRBJ2-1; V gene: TRBV19
CDR3 DNA: TGTGCCAGCAGCTTTAAGGGGGAGACTGAAGCTTTCTTT; CDR3 protein: CASSFKGETEAFF; D gene: .; clone size: .; J gene: TRBJ1-1; V gene: TRBV7-9
CDR3 DNA: TGTGCCAGCAGCTCCCGGGACAGACTATCAGATACGCAGTATTTT; CDR3 protein: CASSSRDRLSDTQYF; D gene: TRBD1; clone size: .; J gene: TRBJ2-3; V gene: TRBV5-6
CDR3 DNA: TGTGCCAGCAGGCGGGACAGCTTTTTAGTCGAGCAGTACTTC; CDR3 protein: CASRRDSFLVEQYF; D gene: .; clone size: .; J gene: TRBJ2-7; V gene: TRBV28
CDR3 DNA: TGTGCCAGCAGCTTGGGGGGTCAGCCCCAGCATTTT; CDR3 protein: CASSLGGQPQHF; D gene: .; clone size: .; J gene: TRBJ1-5; V gene: TRBV7-9
CDR3 DNA: TGTGCCAGCACGCGTCTGGGGGGATCCGAGCAGTACTTC; CDR3 protein: CASTRLGGSEQYF; D gene: .; clone size: .; J gene: TRBJ2-7; V gene: TRBV6-6
CDR3 DNA: TGTGCCAGCAGCTCGACAGAATACGGACAAGAGACCCAGTACTTC; CDR3 protein: CASSSTEYGQETQYF; D gene: .; clone size: .; J gene: TRBJ2-5; V gene: TRBV5-6
CDR3 DNA: TGTGCCAGTAGTCGTTCGCTAGATACCTACAATGAGCAGTTCTTC; CDR3 protein: CASSRSLDTYNEQFF; D gene: .; clone size: few; J gene: TRBJ2-1; V gene: TRBV19
CDR3 DNA: TGTGCCAGCAGCTTCTCACAGTCCCCTCGGTACTTC; CDR3 protein: CASSFSQSPRYF; D gene: .; clone size: .; J gene: TRBJ2-7; V gene: TRBV7-2
CDR3 DNA: TGTGCCAGCAGCTTCCATCGGGGACGTCCCACAGATACGCAGTATTTT; CDR3 protein: CASSFHRGRPTDTQYF; D gene: .; clone size: .; J gene: TRBJ2-3; V gene: TRBV7-8
CDR3 DNA: TGTGCCAGTAGTAACAGAGACTCTATGGACGAGCAGTACTTC; CDR3 protein: CASSNRDSMDEQYF; D gene: .; clone size: once; J gene: TRBJ2-7; V gene: TRBV19
CDR3 DNA: TGTGCCAGCAGCCGGGGACAGGGCGCGAACACCGGGGAGCTGTTTTTT; CDR3 protein: CASSRGQGANTGELFF; D gene: TRBD1; clone size: .; J gene: TRBJ2-2; V gene: TRBV5-4
CDR3 DNA: TGTGCCAGCAGCGTAAGCCCCCTGGGGGACAATGAGCAGTTCTTC; CDR3 protein: CASSVSPLGDNEQFF; D gene: .; clone size: once; J gene: TRBJ2-1; V gene: TRBV9
CDR3 DNA: TGTGCCAGTAGTAAGCCTGGCAATCAGCCCCAGCATTTT; CDR3 protein: CASSKPGNQPQHF; D gene: .; clone size: .; J gene: TRBJ1-5; V gene: TRBV19
CDR3 DNA: TGTGCCAGCAGCTTAAGTGGGAATGGCTATGGCTACACCTTC; CDR3 protein: CASSLSGNGYGYTF; D gene: .; clone size: few; J gene: TRBJ1-2; V gene: TRBV11-2
CDR3 DNA: TGTGCCAGCAGCTTAGTGTTGCATACGCAGTATTTT; CDR3 protein: CASSLVLHTQYF; D gene: .; clone size: .; J gene: TRBJ2-3; V gene: TRBV11-2
CDR3 DNA: TGCGCCAGCAGCTCGGGGACGGGGAACACTGAAGCTTTCTTT; CDR3 protein: CASSSGTGNTEAFF; D gene: .; clone size: .; J gene: TRBJ1-1; V gene: TRBV5-1
CDR3 DNA: TGCGCCAGCAGCCCGGGGAGTAGGTCCTACGAGCAGTACTTC; CDR3 protein: CASSPGSRSYEQYF; D gene: .; clone size: .; J gene: TRBJ2-7; V gene: TRBV4-3
CDR3 DNA: TGTGCCAGCAGCGTAGAACAGGGGGCGCAACCTAACACTGAAGCTTTCTTT; CDR3 protein: CASSVEQGAQPNTEAFF; D gene: TRBD1; clone size: .; J gene: TRBJ1-1; V gene: TRBV9
CDR3 DNA: TGTGCCAGCAGCTTAGGTGCGGAATCCCTCTCTGGGGCCAACGTCCTGACTTTC; CDR3 protein: CASSLGAESLSGANVLTF; D gene: .; clone size: .; J gene: TRBJ2-6; V gene: TRBV7-8
CDR3 DNA: TGTGCCAGCAGCCAAGATACGATAGGGCGGGTAGGCGGCTACACCTTC; CDR3 protein: CASSQDTIGRVGGYTF; D gene: .; clone size: .; J gene: TRBJ1-2; V gene: TRBV4-2
CDR3 DNA: TGTGCCAGCAGCCCACGGGACAGGGGGTACAATGAGCAGTTCTTC; CDR3 protein: CASSPRDRGYNEQFF; D gene: TRBD1; clone size: .; J gene: TRBJ2-1; V gene: TRBV9
CDR3 DNA: TGTGCCACAGGTCCAGATACGCAGTATTTT; CDR3 protein: CATGPDTQYF; D gene: .; clone size: once; J gene: TRBJ2-3; V gene: TRBV28
CDR3 DNA: TGTGCCAGCAGCCACCAATTCACAGATACGCAGTATTTT; CDR3 protein: CASSHQFTDTQYF; D gene: .; clone size: .; J gene: TRBJ2-3; V gene: TRBV5-4
CDR3 DNA: TGTGCCAGCAGCTTCACAGGGGCGGGAAACACCATATATTTT; CDR3 protein: CASSFTGAGNTIYF; D gene: TRBD1; clone size: once; J gene: TRBJ1-3; V gene: TRBV28